Reported below is one TCR beta chain. Its antigen is undetermined. Measured with immunoSEQ multiplex PCR; TCRdb has only the in-frame clones, and not every one. The data contain some 60,000 clones, roughly 96% of them singletons. Unmatched junction bases numbered 2, after V lost 3 bases and J lost 0 bases. Germline values: CDR1 SNHLY, CDR2 FYNNEI. CDR3 size: 14 residues. This record comes from a study of cytomegalovirus exposure and HLA in healthy donors. Study-wide results and limits: As was reported, the classifier diagnosed cytomegalovirus status with high specificity and sensitivity. TCR sequences were mostly rare, though some public TCRs occurred in many donors. The authors enumerated 180 or so TCR beta chains as linked to cytomegalovirus. Later, an analysis found that TCR clusters from the first cohort tended to co-occur in the 120 or so validation repertoires.

The origin of this receptor is a man younger than 35 in good health and CMV-seronegative. The chain joins TRBV2 to TRBJ2-7; 7 bases agree with TRBD1. Sequencing was performed on PBMCs. The CDR3 DNA reads TGTGCCAGCAGTGATCGGGACAGCTCCTACGAGCAGTACTTC. Translation: CASSDRDSSYEQYF.